The clone carrying this T cell receptor beta chain was observed a few times. This entry comes from a study of T cells after yellow fever vaccination. As TCR cDNA was made by 5'RACE template switching, a universal primer site and UMIs were added. TCRdb re-called the 5' RACE reads through MiXCR, storing one row per CDR3 protein. The sample shows under 55,000 distinct CDR3 sequences, approximately 7% of them seen only once. The junction had 4 bases not matched to a gene; V was cut back by 0 bases and J by 9 bases. There are 15 residues in the CDR3. Germline CDR1 and CDR2: SGHNT and YYREEE (reference sequence).

The chain combines TRBV5-4 with TRBJ2-2, with 11 bases identical to TRBD2. The input for sequencing was CD8+ T cells not binding an NS4B(214-222) dextramer, sorted from PBMCs, taken about 49 days after the first yellow fever vaccination. This receptor was identified in a man aged 18 to 29 who received the YFV17D yellow fever vaccine. The DNA for the CDR3 is TGTGCCAGCAGCTTGGATAGCGGGGGGGTGAGGGAGCTGTTTTTT. This gives the protein CASSLDSGGVRELFF.